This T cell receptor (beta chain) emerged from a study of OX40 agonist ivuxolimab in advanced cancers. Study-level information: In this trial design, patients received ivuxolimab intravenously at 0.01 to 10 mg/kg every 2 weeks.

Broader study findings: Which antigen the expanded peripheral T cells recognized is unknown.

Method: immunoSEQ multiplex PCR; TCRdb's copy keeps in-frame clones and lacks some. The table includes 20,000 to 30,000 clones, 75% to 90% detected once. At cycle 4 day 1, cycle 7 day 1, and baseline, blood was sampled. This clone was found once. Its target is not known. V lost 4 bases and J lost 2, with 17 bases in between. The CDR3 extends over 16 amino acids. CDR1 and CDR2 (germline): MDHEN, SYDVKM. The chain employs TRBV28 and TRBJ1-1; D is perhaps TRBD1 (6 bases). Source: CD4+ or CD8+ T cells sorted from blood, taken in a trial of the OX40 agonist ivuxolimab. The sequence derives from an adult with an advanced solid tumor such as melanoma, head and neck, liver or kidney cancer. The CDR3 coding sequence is TGTGCCAGCAGTTCCCCCCGAGGAGGGGGAAACACTGAAGCTTTCTTT. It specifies CASSSPRGGGNTEAFF.